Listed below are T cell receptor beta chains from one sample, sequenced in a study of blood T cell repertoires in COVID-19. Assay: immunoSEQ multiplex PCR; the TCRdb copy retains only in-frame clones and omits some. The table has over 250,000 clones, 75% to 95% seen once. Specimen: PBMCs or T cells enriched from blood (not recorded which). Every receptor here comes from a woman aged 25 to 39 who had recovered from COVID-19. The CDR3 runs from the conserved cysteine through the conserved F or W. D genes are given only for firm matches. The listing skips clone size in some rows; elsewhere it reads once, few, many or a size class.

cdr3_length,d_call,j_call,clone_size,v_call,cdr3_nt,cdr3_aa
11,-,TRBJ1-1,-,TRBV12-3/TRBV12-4,TGTGCCAGCAGTCAGAACACTGAAGCTTTCTTT,CASSQNTEAFF
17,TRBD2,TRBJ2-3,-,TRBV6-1,TGTGCCAGCAGTGAAGCGGGGACTAGCGGAGGGACAGATACGCAGTATTTT,CASSEAGTSGGTDTQYF
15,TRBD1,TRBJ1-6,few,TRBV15,TGTGCCACCAGCAATCGACAGGGGCGGAATTCACCCCTCCACTTT,CATSNRQGRNSPLHF
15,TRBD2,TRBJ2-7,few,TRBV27,TGTGCCAGCAGTTTAACAACTAGCGGGAAGGGCGAGCAGTACTTC,CASSLTTSGKGEQYF
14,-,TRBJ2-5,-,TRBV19,TGTGCCAGTAGTATAGAAACAGGCCAAGAGACCCAGTACTTC,CASSIETGQETQYF
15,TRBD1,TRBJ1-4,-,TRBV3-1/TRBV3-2,TGTGCCAGCAGCCAACACGGGACAGTCAACGAAAAACTGTTTTTT,CASSQHGTVNEKLFF
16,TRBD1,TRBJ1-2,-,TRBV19,TGTGCCAGTAGTGCGAGGACCGGGACAGGGTTCACGGGCTACACCTTC,CASSARTGTGFTGYTF
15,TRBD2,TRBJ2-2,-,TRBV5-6,TGTGCCAGCAGCTTCCTGACTAGCGTCACCGGGGAGCTGTTTTTT,CASSFLTSVTGELFF
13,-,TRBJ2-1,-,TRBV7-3,TGTGCCAGCAGCCCACGGTACGGTAATGAGCAGTTCTTC,CASSPRYGNEQFF
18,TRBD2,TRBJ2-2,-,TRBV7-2,TGTGCCAGCAGCTTAGTCGGGACTAGCGGAGGAAACACCGGGGAGCTGTTTTTT,CASSLVGTSGGNTGELFF
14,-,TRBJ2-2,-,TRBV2,TGTGCCAGCAGGAGGGACTTCAACACCGGGGAGCTGTTTTTT,CASRRDFNTGELFF
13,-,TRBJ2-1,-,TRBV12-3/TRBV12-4,TGTGCCAGCAGTTTTGCAGGGGTGCCTGAGCAGTTCTTC,CASSFAGVPEQFF
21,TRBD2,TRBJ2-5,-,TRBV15,TGTGCCACCAGCAGAGATTCCAGGGTAGCGGGAGGGGCCGGGTTCATGGAGACCCAGTACTTC,CATSRDSRVAGGAGFMETQYF
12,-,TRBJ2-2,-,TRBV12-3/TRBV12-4,TGTGCCAGCAGCAGGGTGACCGGGGAGCTGTTTTTT,CASSRVTGELFF
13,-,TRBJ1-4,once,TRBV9,TGTGCCAGCAGCGGAGGAGAGCGCGAAAAACTGTTTTTT,CASSGGEREKLFF
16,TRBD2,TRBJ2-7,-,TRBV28,TGTGCCAGCAGTTCTGGGACTAGCGGGACATTCTACGAGCAGTACTTC,CASSSGTSGTFYEQYF
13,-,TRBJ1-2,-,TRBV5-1,TGCGCCAGCAGCTTGGTTGGCGGATATGGCTACACCTTC,CASSLVGGYGYTF
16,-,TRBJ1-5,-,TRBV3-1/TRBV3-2,TGTGCCAGCAGCCAAGTGTTTAGGGACATTGTCCAGCCCCAGCATTTT,CASSQVFRDIVQPQHF
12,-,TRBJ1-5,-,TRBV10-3,TGTGCCATCAGTGAGCCGAATCAGCCCCAGCATTTT,CAISEPNQPQHF
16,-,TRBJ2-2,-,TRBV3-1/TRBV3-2,TGTGCCAGCAGCCAAGGTGATGGTCTAGTATTTGGGGAGCTGTTTTTT,CASSQGDGLVFGELFF
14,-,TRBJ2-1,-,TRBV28,TGTGCCAGCAGGGGCGCCGGGACTTACAATGAGCAGTTCTTC,CASRGAGTYNEQFF